These 6 T cell receptor beta chains originate from one sample sequenced in a study of blood T cell repertoires in COVID-19. Assay: immunoSEQ multiplex PCR; the TCRdb copy retains only in-frame clones and omits some. The sample holds about 200,000 clones, around 85% seen once. Sequenced sample: peripheral blood. The origin of the receptors is a human donor in a cohort sampled during active COVID-19.

The V call is TRBV27, the J call TRBJ2-7, with D maybe TRBD1 (7 bases). Trimming stripped 2 bases from V and 2 bases from J, with 16 bases between. Germline assignment: CDR1 MNHEY and CDR2 SMNVEV (reference sequence). This CDR3 has 16 amino acids. CDR3 sequence: CASSLAGGLSPYEQYF. CDR3 DNA sequence: TGTGCCAGCAGTTTAGCAGGGGGACTTTCTCCCTACGAGCAGTACTTC.

The chain uses TRBV5-1 and TRBJ2-7; 7 positions agree with TRBD2. The CDR3 has 16 residues. In germline, CDR1 is SGHRS, CDR2 YFSETQ. Trimming at V came to 0 bases and at J to 1 base, leaving 7 bases not matched to a gene. CDR3 coding DNA: TGCGCCAGCAGCTTGGAGGGAGCGGGGCCTTCCTACGAGCAGTACTTC. Translation: CASSLEGAGPSYEQYF.

The chain employs TRBV5-4 and TRBJ1-2; 7 bases align to TRBD1. CDR3 size: 13 residues. V gave up 4 bases and J gave up 8 bases; unmatched junction bases: 8. Per the germline V gene, CDR1 is SGHNT and CDR2 is YYREEE (reference sequence). This chain's CDR3 is CASSLTGRTGYTF. In nucleotides, the CDR3 is TGTGCCAGCAGCCTGACAGGGAGGACCGGCTACACCTTC.

The genes are TRBV4-2 and TRBJ1-6; tentative D call: TRBD1 (6 bases). CDR1 and CDR2 from the germline V gene are LGHNA and YNFKEQ. The CDR3 spans 14 residues. The V gene lost 1 base and the J gene lost 10 bases, with 11 bases spanning the gap. The CDR3 sequence: CASSQAWGRSPLHF. CDR3 DNA: TGTGCCAGCAGCCAAGCCTGGGGGCGGTCACCCCTCCACTTT.

This clone was seen a handful of times. The chain combines TRBV13 with TRBJ1-2; weak D call: TRBD1 (6 bases). This CDR3 contains 16 residues. With 1 base removed from V and 4 bases from J, the gap between germline ends came to 16 bases. Germline CDR1 reads PRHDT; CDR2 reads FYEKMQ (reference sequence). The CDR3: CASSLVLRTASYGYTF. The CDR3 DNA reads as TGTGCCAGCAGCTTAGTGCTGAGGACAGCGTCCTATGGCTACACCTTC.

The J gene is TRBJ1-2, the V gene TRBV28, with TRBD1 as a possible D gene (6 bases). Germline CDR1 is MDHEN and CDR2 is SYDVKM. V was trimmed by 3 bases and J by 2 bases, leaving 10 bases between them. The CDR3 loop spans 14 amino acids. The CDR3 protein is CASSFLQGNYGYTF. The DNA of the CDR3 is TGTGCCAGCAGTTTCCTCCAGGGGAACTATGGCTACACCTTC.